This T cell receptor (beta chain) was found in a study of T cell responses to AZD1222 COVID-19 vaccine. Here immunoSEQ multiplex PCR was the method, and the copy in TCRdb shows in-frame clones only, minus some. The sample lists some 99,000 clones, roughly 86% occurring once. The CDR3 is 16 residues long. The germline CDR1 and CDR2 sequences are SGHTA and FQGNSA. The V end was cut by 1 base, the J end by 1 base, with 13 bases between. The clonotype was recovered from an adult who received the AZD1222 COVID-19 vaccine. Sequenced material: peripheral blood, taken 28 days after the second AZD1222 dose. The V gene is TRBV7-2, the J gene TRBJ2-5; unclear D gene. In nucleotides, the CDR3 is TGTGCCAGCAGCTTAGGGCCGCGGAACCTCCAAGAGACCCAGTACTTC. This gives the protein CASSLGPRNLQETQYF.